This note documents a single TCR beta chain sequence. The entry originates in a study of OX40 agonist ivuxolimab in advanced cancers. As for the study in general: Patients undergoing dose escalation presented with hepatocellular carcinoma, melanoma, renal cell or head and neck cancer. Partial responses occurred in three patients (one hepatocellular carcinoma, two cutaneous melanoma).

The repertoire was sequenced with immunoSEQ multiplex PCR; TCRdb's copy has only in-frame clones and lacks some. Of about 51,000 clones listed, around 77% are singletons. The CDR3 contains 17 residues. The V and J ends lost 1 base and 5 bases, in that order; junction bases with no gene match: 12. Germline-derived CDR1 and CDR2 are SGHAT and FQNNGV. The sequence derives from an adult with an advanced solid tumor such as melanoma, head and neck, liver or kidney cancer. V is TRBV11-2 and J is TRBJ2-5; 8 nucleotides agree with TRBD2. The material was CD4+ or CD8+ T cells sorted from blood, obtained in a trial of the OX40 agonist ivuxolimab. CDR3 nucleotide sequence: TGTGCCAGCAGCTTAGTCGGGAGGGATGTTCCAAGTGAGACCCAGTACTTC. This sequence encodes CASSLVGRDVPSETQYF.